This is a list of T cell receptor beta chains from one sample in a study of cytomegalovirus exposure and HLA in healthy donors. Sequenced by immunoSEQ multiplex PCR; TCRdb stores in-frame clones only, minus some. The profile covers roughly 120,000 clones, with about three quarters appearing a single time and over 1% taken by the ten largest. Sequencing was carried out using PBMCs. Receptor source: a human donor in good health. Each CDR3 is given with its conserved first and last residue. D genes are given only for firm matches. Expanded clones get a size class; other rows say once, few or many, or leave the size out.

size	V	J	D	DNA	CDR3
-	TRBV4-1	TRBJ2-5	TRBD2	TGCGCCAGCAGCTCTCTGAGACTAGCGGGTGCAGAGACCCAGTACTTC	CASSSLRLAGAETQYF
-	TRBV4-2	TRBJ2-5	TRBD1	TGTGCCAGTCCTCCCTATTCAGGGGGCCAAGAGACCCAGTACTTC	CASPPYSGGQETQYF
-	TRBV5-1	TRBJ2-1	TRBD1	TGCGCCAGCAGCTTGGGGGACAGGGATATCGATGAGCAGTTCTTC	CASSLGDRDIDEQFF
-	TRBV18	TRBJ1-2	-	TGTGCCAGCTCACCCACCGGGGGGTATGGCTACACCTTC	CASSPTGGYGYTF
-	TRBV6-1	TRBJ1-4	-	TGTGCCAGCCGACAGACGGCAACTAATGAAAAACTGTTTTTT	CASRQTATNEKLFF
-	TRBV6-6	TRBJ1-3	-	TGTGCCAGCAGTTACTCGATCAGGAACACCATATATTTT	CASSYSIRNTIYF
-	TRBV4-1	TRBJ2-1	TRBD2	TGCGCCAGCAGCCAAGATCTGAGCGGGGGGGTTATTGAGCAGTTCTTC	CASSQDLSGGVIEQFF
-	TRBV6-1	TRBJ2-1	-	TGTGCCAGCAGGGGTCTAGGAAATGAGCAGTTCTTC	CASRGLGNEQFF
-	TRBV7-9	TRBJ1-3	-	TGTGCCAGCAGCTTAGACTATCGGGGGGCCTCTGGAAACACCATATATTTT	CASSLDYRGASGNTIYF
-	TRBV2	TRBJ2-7	-	TGTGCCAGCAGTGAAGAGCAGGGGTTCACCTACGAGCAGTACTTC	CASSEEQGFTYEQYF
-	TRBV27	TRBJ2-5	TRBD1	TGTGCCAGCAGTTCCGGGACAGGGGGACAAGAGACCCAGTACTTC	CASSSGTGGQETQYF
-	TRBV2	TRBJ2-7	-	TGTGCCAGCAGGGGAGGCAGCGCCTACGAGCAGTACTTC	CASRGGSAYEQYF
-	TRBV18	TRBJ1-5	-	TGTGCCAGCTCACCCCCCGGGACACCAGATCAGCCCCAGCATTTT	CASSPPGTPDQPQHF
-	TRBV10-3	TRBJ2-5	-	TGTGCCATCAGTGGGGTATTAGGGGAATCCTCGTACCAAGAGACCCAGTACTTC	CAISGVLGESSYQETQYF
few	TRBV15	TRBJ1-4	-	TGTGCCACCAGCAGAGAACAGCCTGAAAAACTGTTTTTT	CATSREQPEKLFF
few	TRBV9	TRBJ1-1	-	TGTGCCAGCAGCGTAGGGAGTATGACTGAAGCTTTCTTT	CASSVGSMTEAFF
-	TRBV6-6	TRBJ2-7	TRBD2	TGTGCCAGCAGTTACCCTGGACTAGACGGGTACGAGCAGTACTTC	CASSYPGLDGYEQYF
-	TRBV19	TRBJ1-2	TRBD1	TGTGCCAGTAGGCCGGGACAGGGTGACTATGGCTACACCTTC	CASRPGQGDYGYTF
-	TRBV6-6	TRBJ1-1	TRBD1	TGTGCCAGCACCGGGACAGATAACACTGAAGCTTTCTTT	CASTGTDNTEAFF
-	TRBV6-6	TRBJ1-4	-	TGTGCCAGCGGACAGACAAATGAAAAACTGTTTTTT	CASGQTNEKLFF
-	TRBV7-8	TRBJ1-2	-	TGTGCCAGCAGCTTGGGAGGACATGGCTACACCTTC	CASSLGGHGYTF
-	TRBV27	TRBJ1-6	-	TGTGCCAGCAGTTTATGGGGCAGTGAGAATTCACCCCTCCACTTT	CASSLWGSENSPLHF
-	TRBV7-9	TRBJ1-2	-	TGTGCCAGCAGCTTAGTGGGGGAGGGCTATGGCTACACCTTC	CASSLVGEGYGYTF
-	TRBV10-2	TRBJ2-5	-	TGCGCCAGCAGGGTGAGGGCTGCGGAGACCCAGTACTTC	CASRVRAAETQYF
once	TRBV4-1	TRBJ2-5	TRBD2	TGCGCCAGCAGCCTAGCGGGGGGCCTTGCGGAGACCCAGTACTTC	CASSLAGGLAETQYF
-	TRBV7-8	TRBJ1-5	-	TGTGCCAGCAGCTTAGGAGTCAGGGGTTATAGCAATCAGCCCCAGCATTTT	CASSLGVRGYSNQPQHF
-	TRBV5-5	TRBJ2-7	-	TGTGCCAGCAGCTTGGAGGCAGGGTTCTACGAGCAGTACTTC	CASSLEAGFYEQYF
-	TRBV6-5	TRBJ1-1	-	TGTGCCAGCAGGCCCGGGACATACATGAACACTGAAGCTTTCTTT	CASRPGTYMNTEAFF
-	TRBV5-1	TRBJ2-1	-	TGCGCCAGCAGCTTGAGGAGGACCGGGGGTAATGAGCAGTTCTTC	CASSLRRTGGNEQFF
-	TRBV7-2	TRBJ1-5	-	TGTGCCAGCACAATTAGCAATCAGCCCCAGCATTTT	CASTISNQPQHF
-	TRBV5-8	TRBJ1-6	-	TGTGCCAGCAGGGGTTACTCTGGGGGCGGCAATTCACCCCTCCACTTT	CASRGYSGGGNSPLHF
-	TRBV5-1	TRBJ2-1	TRBD2	TGCGCCAGCCGGGGGGGGGCTATATACAATGAGCAGTTCTTC	CASRGGAIYNEQFF
-	TRBV5-1	TRBJ1-3	TRBD1	TGCGCCAGCAGCTGGGACAGCGGTACAGTCTCTGGAAACACCATATATTTT	CASSWDSGTVSGNTIYF
-	TRBV2	TRBJ1-5	TRBD1	TGTGCCAGCAGGACTGGACAGGGAGGAGATCAGCCCCAGCATTTT	CASRTGQGGDQPQHF
-	TRBV6-1	TRBJ1-2	TRBD1	TGTGCCAGCAGTTCGGACAGGGGCTATGGCTACACCTTC	CASSSDRGYGYTF
-	TRBV18	TRBJ1-1	-	TGTGCCAGCTCAGGGGGGGGGTCTATCGAAGCTTTCTTT	CASSGGGSIEAFF
few	TRBV2	TRBJ1-6	-	TGTGCCAGCAGTGGAGATGGGCAGAATTCACCCCTCCACTTT	CASSGDGQNSPLHF
-	TRBV29-1	TRBJ2-3	-	TGCAGCGTCTCCCGAGGGACTAGCACAGATACGCAGTATTTT	CSVSRGTSTDTQYF
-	TRBV29-1	TRBJ1-1	TRBD1	TGCAGCGTTGGACAGGGGTTCAACACTGAAGCTTTCTTT	CSVGQGFNTEAFF
-	TRBV2	TRBJ1-3	-	TGTGCCAGTCACGGGGATTTTGCAGGCAGCTCTGGAAACACCATATATTTT	CASHGDFAGSSGNTIYF
-	TRBV9	TRBJ1-1	TRBD1	TGTGCCAGCAGCGTCTACAGGGGGACTTACACTGAAGCTTTCTTT	CASSVYRGTYTEAFF
-	TRBV7-9	TRBJ1-6	-	TGTGCCAGCAGCACCGGGATTAATTCACCCCTCCACTTT	CASSTGINSPLHF
-	TRBV10-1	TRBJ2-2	TRBD1	TGCGCCAGCAGTCGGACAGGCGGTGGCACCGGGGAGCTGTTTTTT	CASSRTGGGTGELFF
-	TRBV7-8	TRBJ2-3	TRBD2	TGTGCCAGCAGCTTAGTCGGCGGGGGGGCCTCAGATACGCAGTATTTT	CASSLVGGGASDTQYF
-	TRBV2	TRBJ1-1	-	TGTGCCAGCAGTGGACAGGAAAGGTTAGTAGCTTTCTTT	CASSGQERLVAFF
-	TRBV7-9	TRBJ1-1	-	TGTTCCAGCAGCTCGCCACTGTGGGAGGGCGGCACTGAAGCTTTCTTT	CSSSSPLWEGGTEAFF